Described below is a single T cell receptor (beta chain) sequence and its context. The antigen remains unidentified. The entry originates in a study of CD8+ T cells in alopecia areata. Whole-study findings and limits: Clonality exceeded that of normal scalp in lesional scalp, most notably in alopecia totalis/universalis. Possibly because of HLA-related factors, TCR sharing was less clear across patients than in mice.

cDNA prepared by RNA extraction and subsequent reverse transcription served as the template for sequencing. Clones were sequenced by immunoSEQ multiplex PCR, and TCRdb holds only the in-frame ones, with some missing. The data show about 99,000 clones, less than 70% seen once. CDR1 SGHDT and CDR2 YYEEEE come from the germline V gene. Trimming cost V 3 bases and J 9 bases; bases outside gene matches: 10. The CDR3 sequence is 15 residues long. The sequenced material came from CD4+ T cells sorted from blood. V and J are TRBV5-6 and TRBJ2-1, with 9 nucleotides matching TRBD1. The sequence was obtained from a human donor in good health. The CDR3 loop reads CASSWGTGTMGEQFF. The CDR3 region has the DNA TGTGCCAGCAGCTGGGGGACAGGGACGATGGGTGAGCAGTTCTTC.